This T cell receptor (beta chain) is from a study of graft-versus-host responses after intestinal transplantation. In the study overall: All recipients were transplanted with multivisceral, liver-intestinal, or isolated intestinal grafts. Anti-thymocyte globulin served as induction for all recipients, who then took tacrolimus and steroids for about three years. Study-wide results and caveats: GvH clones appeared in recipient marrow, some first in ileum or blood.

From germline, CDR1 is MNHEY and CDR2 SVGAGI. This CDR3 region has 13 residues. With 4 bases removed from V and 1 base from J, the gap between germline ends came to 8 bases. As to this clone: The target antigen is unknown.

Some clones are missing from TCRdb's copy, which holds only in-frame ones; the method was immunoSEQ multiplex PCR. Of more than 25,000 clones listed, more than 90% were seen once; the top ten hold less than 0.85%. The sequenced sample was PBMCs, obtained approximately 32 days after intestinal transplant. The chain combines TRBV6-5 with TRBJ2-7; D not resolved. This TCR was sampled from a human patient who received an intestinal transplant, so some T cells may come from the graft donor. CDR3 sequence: CASSFGVSYEQYF. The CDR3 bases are TGTGCCAGCAGTTTTGGGGTTTCCTACGAGCAGTACTTC.